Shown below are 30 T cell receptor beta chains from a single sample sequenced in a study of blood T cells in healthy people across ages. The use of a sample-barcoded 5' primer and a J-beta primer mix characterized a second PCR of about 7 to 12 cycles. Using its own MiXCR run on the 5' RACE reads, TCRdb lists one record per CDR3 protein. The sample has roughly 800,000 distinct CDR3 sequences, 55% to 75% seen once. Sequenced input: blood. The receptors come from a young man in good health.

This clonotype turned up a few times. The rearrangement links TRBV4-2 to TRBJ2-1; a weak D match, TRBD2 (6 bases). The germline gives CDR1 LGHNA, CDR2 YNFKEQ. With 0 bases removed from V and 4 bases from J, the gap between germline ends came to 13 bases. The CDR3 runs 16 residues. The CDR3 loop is CASSQDGGSGYNEQFF. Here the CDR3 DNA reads TGTGCCAGCAGCCAAGATGGAGGGAGCGGTTACAATGAGCAGTTCTTC.

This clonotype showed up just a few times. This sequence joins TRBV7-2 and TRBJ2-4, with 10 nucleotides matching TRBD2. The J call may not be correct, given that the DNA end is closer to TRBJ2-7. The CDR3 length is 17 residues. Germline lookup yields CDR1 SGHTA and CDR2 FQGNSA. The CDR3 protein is CASSSMRTSGLGYEQYF. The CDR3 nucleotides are TGTGCCAGCAGCTCAATGCGGACTAGCGGCTTGGGATACGAGCAGTACTTC.

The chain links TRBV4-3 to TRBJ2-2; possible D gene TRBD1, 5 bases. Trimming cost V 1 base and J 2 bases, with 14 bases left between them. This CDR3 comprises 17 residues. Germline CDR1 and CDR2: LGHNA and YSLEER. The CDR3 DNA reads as TGCGCCAGCAGCCAAGTCGGCCAGGGTCTTAACACCGGGGAGCTGTTTTTT. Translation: CASSQVGQGLNTGELFF.

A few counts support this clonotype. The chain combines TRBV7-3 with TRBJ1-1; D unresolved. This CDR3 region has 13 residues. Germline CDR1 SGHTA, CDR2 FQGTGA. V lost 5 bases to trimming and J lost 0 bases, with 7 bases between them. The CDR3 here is CASSVDLNTEAFF. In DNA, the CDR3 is TGTGCCAGCAGCGTTGACTTGAACACTGAAGCTTTCTTT.

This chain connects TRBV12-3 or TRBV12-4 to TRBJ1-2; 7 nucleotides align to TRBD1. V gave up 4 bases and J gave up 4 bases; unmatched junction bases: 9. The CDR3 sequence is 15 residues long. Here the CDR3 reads CASSSTGAGFYGYTF. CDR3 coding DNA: TGTGCCAGCAGTTCAACAGGGGCGGGGTTCTATGGCTACACCTTC.

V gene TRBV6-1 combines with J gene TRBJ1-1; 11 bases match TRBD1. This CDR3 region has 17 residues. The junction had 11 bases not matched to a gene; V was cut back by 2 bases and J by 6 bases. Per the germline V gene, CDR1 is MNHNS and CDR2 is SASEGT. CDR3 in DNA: TGTGCCAGCAGTGAAATTCTTGTTGGGACAGGGGGGGCTGAAGCTTTCTTT. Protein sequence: CASSEILVGTGGAEAFF.

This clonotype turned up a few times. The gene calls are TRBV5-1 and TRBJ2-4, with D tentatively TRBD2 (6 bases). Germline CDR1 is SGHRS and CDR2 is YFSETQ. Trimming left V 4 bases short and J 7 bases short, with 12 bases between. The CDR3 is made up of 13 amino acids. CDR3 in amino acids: CASSGTGVNIQYF. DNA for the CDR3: TGCGCCAGCAGCGGGACGGGGGTGAACATTCAGTACTTC. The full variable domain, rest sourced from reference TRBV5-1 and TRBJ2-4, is KAGVTQTPRYLIKTRGQQVTLSCSPISGHRSVSWYQQTPGQGLQFLFEYFSETQRNKGNFPGRFSGRQFSNSRSEMNVSTLELGDSALYLCASSGTGVNIQYFGAGTRLSVL.

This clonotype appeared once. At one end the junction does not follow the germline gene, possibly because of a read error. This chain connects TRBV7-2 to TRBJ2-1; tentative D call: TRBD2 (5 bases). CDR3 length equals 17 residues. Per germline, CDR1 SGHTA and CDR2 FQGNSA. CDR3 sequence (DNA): TGTGCCAGCAACTTAGCAGCTCGGACCGTCGGGAAAAATGAGCAGTTCTTC. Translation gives CASNLAARTVGKNEQFF. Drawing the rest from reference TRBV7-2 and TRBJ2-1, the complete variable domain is GAGVSQSPSNKVTEKGKDVELRCDPISGHTALYWYRQSLGQGLEFLIYFQGNSAPDKSGLPSDRFSAERTGGSVSTLTIQRTQQEDSAVYLCASNLAARTVGKNEQFFGPGTRLTVL.

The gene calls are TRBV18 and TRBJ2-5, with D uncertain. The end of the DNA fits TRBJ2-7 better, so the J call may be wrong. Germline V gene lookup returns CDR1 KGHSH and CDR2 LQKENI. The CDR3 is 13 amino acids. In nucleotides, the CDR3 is TGTGCCAGCTCCCCGGACGTTGGCTACGAGCAGTACTTC. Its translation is CASSPDVGYEQYF.

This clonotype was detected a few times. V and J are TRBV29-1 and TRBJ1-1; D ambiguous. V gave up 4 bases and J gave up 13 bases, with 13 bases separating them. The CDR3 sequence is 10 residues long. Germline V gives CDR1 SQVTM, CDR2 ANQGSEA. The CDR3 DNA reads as TGCAGCGTTGTCCTCTTTCAAGTTTTCTTT. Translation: CSVVLFQVFF.

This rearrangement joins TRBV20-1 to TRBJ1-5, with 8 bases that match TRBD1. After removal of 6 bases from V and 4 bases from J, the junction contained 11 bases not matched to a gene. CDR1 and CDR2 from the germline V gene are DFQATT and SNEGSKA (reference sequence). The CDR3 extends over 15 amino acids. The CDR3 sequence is CSAKPDGTGNQPQHF. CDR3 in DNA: TGCAGTGCCAAACCCGATGGGACAGGAAATCAGCCCCAGCATTTT.

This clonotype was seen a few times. The chain's CDR3 is CASSLGGELVETQYF. The CDR3 region has the DNA TGTGCCAGCAGCTTGGGTGGTGAACTAGTCGAGACCCAGTACTTC. The chain combines TRBV13 with TRBJ2-5, with D possibly TRBD2 on 5 matching bases. The CDR3 runs 15 residues. V gave up 3 bases and J gave up 5 bases, with 16 bases separating them. Germline V lookup: CDR1 PRHDT, CDR2 FYEKMQ (reference sequence).

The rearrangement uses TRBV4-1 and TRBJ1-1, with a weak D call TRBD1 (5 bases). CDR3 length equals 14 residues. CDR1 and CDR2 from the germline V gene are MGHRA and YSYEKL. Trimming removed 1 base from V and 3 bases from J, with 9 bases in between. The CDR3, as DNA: TGCGCCAGCAGCCAAGTGGGGCAGTACACTGAAGCTTTCTTT. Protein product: CASSQVGQYTEAFF.

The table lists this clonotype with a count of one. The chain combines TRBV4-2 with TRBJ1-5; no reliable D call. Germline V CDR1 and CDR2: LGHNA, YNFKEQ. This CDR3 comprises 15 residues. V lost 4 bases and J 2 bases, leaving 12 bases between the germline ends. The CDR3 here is CASSRILGGNQPQHF. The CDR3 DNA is TGTGCCAGCAGCCGGATCCTTGGGGGCAATCAGCCCCAGCATTTT.

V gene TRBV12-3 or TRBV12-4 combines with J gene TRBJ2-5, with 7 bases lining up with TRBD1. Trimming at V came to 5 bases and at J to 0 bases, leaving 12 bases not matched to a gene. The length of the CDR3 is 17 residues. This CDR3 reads CASSLDVRGQYQETQYF. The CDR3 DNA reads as TGTGCCAGCAGTCTCGATGTAAGGGGACAGTACCAAGAGACCCAGTACTTC.

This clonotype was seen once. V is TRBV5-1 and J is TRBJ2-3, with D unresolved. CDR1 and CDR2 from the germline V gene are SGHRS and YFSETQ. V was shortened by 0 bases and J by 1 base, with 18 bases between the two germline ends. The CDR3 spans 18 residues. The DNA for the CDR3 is TGCGCCAGCAGCTTGGAGGGTGTTTCTTGTGGAGGCACAGATACGCAGTATTTT. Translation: CASSLEGVSCGGTDTQYF.

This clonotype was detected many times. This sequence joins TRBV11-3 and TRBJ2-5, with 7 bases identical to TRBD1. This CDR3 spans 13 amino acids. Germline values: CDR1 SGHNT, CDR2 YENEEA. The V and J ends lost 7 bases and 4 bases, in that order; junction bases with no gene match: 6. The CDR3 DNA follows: TGTGCCAGCACCCATCCAGGGGGAGAGACCCAGTACTTC. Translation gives CASTHPGGETQYF.

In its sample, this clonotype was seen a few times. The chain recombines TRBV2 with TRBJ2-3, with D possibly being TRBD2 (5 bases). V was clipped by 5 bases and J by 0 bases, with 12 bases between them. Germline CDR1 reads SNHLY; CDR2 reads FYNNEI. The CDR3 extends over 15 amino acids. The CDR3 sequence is CASSMDFPSTDTQYF. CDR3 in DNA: TGTGCCAGCAGTATGGACTTCCCTAGCACAGATACGCAGTATTTT.

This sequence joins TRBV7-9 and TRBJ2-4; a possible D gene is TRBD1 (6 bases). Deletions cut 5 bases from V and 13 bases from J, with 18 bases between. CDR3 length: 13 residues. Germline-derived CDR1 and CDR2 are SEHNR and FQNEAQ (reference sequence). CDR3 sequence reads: CASSLGTTIEQYF. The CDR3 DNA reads TGTGCCAGCAGCCTAGGGACAACTATTGAGCAGTACTTC.

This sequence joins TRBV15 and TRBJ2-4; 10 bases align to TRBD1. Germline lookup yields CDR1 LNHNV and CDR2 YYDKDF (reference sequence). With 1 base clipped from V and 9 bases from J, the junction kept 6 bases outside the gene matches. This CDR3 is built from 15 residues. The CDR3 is CATSRATGGRVIQYF. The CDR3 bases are TGTGCCACCAGCAGAGCGACAGGGGGCCGGGTCATTCAGTACTTC.

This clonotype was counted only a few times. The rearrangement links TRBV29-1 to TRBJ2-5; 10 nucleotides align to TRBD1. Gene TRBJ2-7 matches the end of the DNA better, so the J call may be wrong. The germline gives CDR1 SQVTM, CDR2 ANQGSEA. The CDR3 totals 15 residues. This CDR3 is CSVGGSGQGINEQYF. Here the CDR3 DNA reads TGCAGCGTGGGGGGGTCGGGACAGGGGATCAACGAGCAGTACTTC.

CDR3 in DNA: TGTGCCAGCAGCACGACAGGGGGCTTGTACGAGCAGTACTTC. It encodes CASSTTGGLYEQYF. J is TRBJ2-7 and V is TRBV11-1; 10 nucleotides match TRBD1. CDR3 size: 14 residues. The V and J ends lost 5 bases and 4 bases, in that order; junction bases with no gene match: 5. CDR1 is SGHAT, CDR2 FQDESV, per germline (reference sequence).

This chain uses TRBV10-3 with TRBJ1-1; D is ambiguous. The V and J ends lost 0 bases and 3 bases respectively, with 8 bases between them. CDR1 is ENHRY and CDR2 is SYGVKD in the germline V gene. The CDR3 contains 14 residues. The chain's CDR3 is CAISESAGDTEAFF. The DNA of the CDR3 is TGTGCCATCAGTGAGTCGGCCGGGGACACTGAAGCTTTCTTT.

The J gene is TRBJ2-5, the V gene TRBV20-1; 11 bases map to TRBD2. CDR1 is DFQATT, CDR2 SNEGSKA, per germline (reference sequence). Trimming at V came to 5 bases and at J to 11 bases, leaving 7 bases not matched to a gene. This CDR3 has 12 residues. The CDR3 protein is CSAAGLAEEQYF. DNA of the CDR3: TGCAGTGCTGCGGGACTAGCGGAGGAACAGTACTTC.

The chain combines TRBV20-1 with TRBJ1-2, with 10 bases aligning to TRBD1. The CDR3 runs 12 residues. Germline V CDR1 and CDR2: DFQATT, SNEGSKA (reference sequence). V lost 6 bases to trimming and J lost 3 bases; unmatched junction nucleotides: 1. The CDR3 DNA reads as TGCAGTGCGGGGACAGGGGACTATGGCTACACCTTC. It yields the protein CSAGTGDYGYTF.

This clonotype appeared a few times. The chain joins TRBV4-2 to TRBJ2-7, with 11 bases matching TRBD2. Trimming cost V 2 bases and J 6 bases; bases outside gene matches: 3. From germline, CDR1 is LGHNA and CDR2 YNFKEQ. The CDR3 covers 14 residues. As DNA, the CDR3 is TGTGCCAGCAGCCAATTCCTAGCGGGAGGCGAGCAGTACTTC. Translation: CASSQFLAGGEQYF.

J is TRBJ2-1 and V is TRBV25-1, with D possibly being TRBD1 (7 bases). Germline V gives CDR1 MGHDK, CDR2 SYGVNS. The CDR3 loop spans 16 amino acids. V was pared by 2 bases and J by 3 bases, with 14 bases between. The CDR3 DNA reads TGTGCCAGCAGTGAACCCGCCAGGGGGGACTACAATGAGCAGTTCTTC. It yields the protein CASSEPARGDYNEQFF.

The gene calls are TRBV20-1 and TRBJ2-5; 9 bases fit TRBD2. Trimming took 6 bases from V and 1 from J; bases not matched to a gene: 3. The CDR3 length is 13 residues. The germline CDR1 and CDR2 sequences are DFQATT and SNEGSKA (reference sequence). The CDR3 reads CSAMGLAQETQYF. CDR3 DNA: TGCAGTGCCATGGGACTAGCCCAAGAGACCCAGTACTTC.

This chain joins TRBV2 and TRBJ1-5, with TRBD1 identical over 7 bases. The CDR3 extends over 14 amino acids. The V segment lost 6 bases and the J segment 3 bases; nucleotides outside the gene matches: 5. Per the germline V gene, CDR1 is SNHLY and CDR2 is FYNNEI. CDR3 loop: CASRRQGVNQPQHF. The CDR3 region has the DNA TGTGCCAGCAGACGACAGGGCGTCAATCAGCCCCAGCATTTT. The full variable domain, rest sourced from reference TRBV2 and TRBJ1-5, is EPEVTQTPSHQVTQMGQEVILRCVPISNHLYFYWYRQILGQKVEFLVSFYNNEISEKSEIFDDQFSVERPDGSNFTLKIRSTKLEDSAMYFCASRRQGVNQPQHFGDGTRLSIL.

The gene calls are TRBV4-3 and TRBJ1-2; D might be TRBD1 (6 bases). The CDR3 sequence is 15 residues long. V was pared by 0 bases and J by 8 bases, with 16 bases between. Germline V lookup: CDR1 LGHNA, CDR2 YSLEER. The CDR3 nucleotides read TGCGCCAGCAGCCAAGAAGGTCAGGGGATTGGCGGCTACACCTTC. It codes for CASSQEGQGIGGYTF.